A selection of T cell receptor beta chains follows, all from one sample in a study of response to subunit inactivated influenza vaccine. A single record per CDR3 protein comes from TCRdb applying MiXCR to the RT-PCR reads. Here the sample spans more than 200,000 distinct CDR3 sequences, 9% to 15% being singletons. The material was non-naive T cells sorted from PBMCs, obtained 14 to 15 days before vaccination. The receptors stem from a man aged 50-59 years who received an inactivated influenza vaccine. Each CDR3 is given with its conserved first and last residue. A D gene is named only where the DNA matches it firmly. The size of a clone is reported for some rows only, either as once, few or many, or as a class for expanded clones.

D gene: .
clone size: few
V gene: TRBV7-3
J gene: TRBJ2-2
CDR3 protein: CASSLRWDGELFF
CDR3 DNA: TGTGCCAGCAGCTTACGGTGGGACGGGGAGCTGTTTTTT

D gene: .
clone size: .
V gene: TRBV5-1
J gene: TRBJ2-6
CDR3 protein: CAVAPGSGANVLTF
CDR3 DNA: TGCGCCGTCGCGCCGGGCTCTGGGGCCAACGTCCTGACTTTC

D gene: .
clone size: many
V gene: TRBV5-6
J gene: TRBJ1-5
CDR3 protein: CASSSKTDNQPQHF
CDR3 DNA: TGTGCCAGCAGCTCTAAGACAGACAATCAGCCCCAGCATTTT

D gene: .
clone size: .
V gene: TRBV6-2/TRBV6-3
J gene: TRBJ2-1
CDR3 protein: CASSYKGSGQFF
CDR3 DNA: TGTGCCAGCAGTTATAAGGGGTCTGGGCAGTTCTTC

D gene: TRBD2
clone size: few
V gene: TRBV7-9
J gene: TRBJ2-1
CDR3 protein: CASSPWGLAGNFEQFF
CDR3 DNA: TGTGCCAGCAGCCCTTGGGGACTAGCGGGGAACTTTGAGCAGTTCTTC

D gene: TRBD1
clone size: .
V gene: TRBV18
J gene: TRBJ2-4
CDR3 protein: CASSPPGRGLNIQYF
CDR3 DNA: TGTGCCAGCTCACCACCGGGAAGGGGGCTTAACATTCAGTACTTC

D gene: .
clone size: .
V gene: TRBV7-2
J gene: TRBJ2-2
CDR3 protein: CASSLIQGNTGELFF
CDR3 DNA: TGTGCCAGCAGCTTAATACAGGGGAACACCGGGGAGCTGTTTTTT

D gene: TRBD1
clone size: .
V gene: TRBV6-1
J gene: TRBJ1-2
CDR3 protein: CASSPQTGYYGYTF
CDR3 DNA: TGTGCCAGCAGTCCTCAGACAGGGTACTATGGCTACACCTTC

D gene: TRBD1
clone size: .
V gene: TRBV4-1
J gene: TRBJ2-4
CDR3 protein: CASSEGQGLAIAKNIQYF
CDR3 DNA: TGCGCCAGCAGCGAGGGACAGGGGCTAGCGATAGCCAAAAACATTCAGTACTTC

D gene: .
clone size: few
V gene: TRBV20-1
J gene: TRBJ2-3
CDR3 protein: CSALQDSTDTQYF
CDR3 DNA: TGCAGTGCTCTACAGGACAGCACAGATACGCAGTATTTT

D gene: .
clone size: .
V gene: TRBV5-1
J gene: TRBJ2-5
CDR3 protein: CASSSLGLQEETQYF
CDR3 DNA: TGCGCCAGCAGCTCCCTCGGTCTTCAGGAAGAGACCCAGTACTTC

D gene: .
clone size: few
V gene: TRBV12-3/TRBV12-4
J gene: TRBJ1-2
CDR3 protein: CASSFLLGGGYTF
CDR3 DNA: TGTGCCAGCAGTTTCCTCCTTGGAGGAGGCTACACCTTC